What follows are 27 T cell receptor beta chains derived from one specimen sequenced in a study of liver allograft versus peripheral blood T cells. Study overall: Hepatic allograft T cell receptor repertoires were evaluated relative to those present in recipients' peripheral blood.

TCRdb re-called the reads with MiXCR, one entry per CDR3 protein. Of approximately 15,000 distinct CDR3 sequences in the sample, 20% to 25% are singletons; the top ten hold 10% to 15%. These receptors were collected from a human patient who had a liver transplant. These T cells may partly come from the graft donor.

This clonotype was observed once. The CDR3 is CASSLGGGGYEQYF. CDR3 nucleotides: TGTGCCAGCAGCTTAGGGGGCGGGGGCTACGAGCAGTACTTC. J is TRBJ2-7 and V is TRBV7-2, with TRBD2 identical over 7 bases. V gave up 1 base and J gave up 3 bases; unmatched junction bases: 3. The germline V gene has CDR1 SGHTA and CDR2 FQGNSA. The CDR3 is 14 amino acids.

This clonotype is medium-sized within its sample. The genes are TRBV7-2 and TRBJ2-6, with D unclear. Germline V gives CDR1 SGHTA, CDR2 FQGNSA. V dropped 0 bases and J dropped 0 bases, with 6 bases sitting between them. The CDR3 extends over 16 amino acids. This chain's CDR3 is CASSLAANSGANVLTF. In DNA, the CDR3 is TGTGCCAGCAGCTTAGCCGCCAACTCTGGGGCCAACGTCCTGACTTTC.

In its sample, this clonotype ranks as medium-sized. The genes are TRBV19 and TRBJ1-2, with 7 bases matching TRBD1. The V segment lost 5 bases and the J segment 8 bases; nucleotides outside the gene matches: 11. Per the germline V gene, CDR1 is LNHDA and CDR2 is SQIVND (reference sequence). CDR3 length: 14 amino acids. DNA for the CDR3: TGTGCCAGTAGTCTGGCAGGGGGGATTTGGGGCTACACCTTC. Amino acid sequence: CASSLAGGIWGYTF.

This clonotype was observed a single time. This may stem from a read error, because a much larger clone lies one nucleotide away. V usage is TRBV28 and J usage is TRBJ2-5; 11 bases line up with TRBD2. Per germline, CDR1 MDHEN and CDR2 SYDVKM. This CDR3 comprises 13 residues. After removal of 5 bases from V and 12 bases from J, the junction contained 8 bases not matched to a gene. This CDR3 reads CASSVSGRGLKYF. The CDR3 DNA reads TGTGCCAGCAGTGTTAGCGGGAGGGGACTGAAGTACTTC.

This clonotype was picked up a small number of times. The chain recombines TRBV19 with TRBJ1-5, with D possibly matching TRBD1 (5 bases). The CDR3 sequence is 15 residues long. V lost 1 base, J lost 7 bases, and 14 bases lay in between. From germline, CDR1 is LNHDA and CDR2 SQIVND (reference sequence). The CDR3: CASSIVFPREQPQHF. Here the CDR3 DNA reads TGTGCCAGTAGTATAGTTTTCCCCAGGGAGCAGCCCCAGCATTTT.

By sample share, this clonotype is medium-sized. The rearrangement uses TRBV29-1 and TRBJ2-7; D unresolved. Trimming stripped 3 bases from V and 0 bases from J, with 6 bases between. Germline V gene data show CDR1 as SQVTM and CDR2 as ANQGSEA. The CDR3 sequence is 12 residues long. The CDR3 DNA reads TGCAGCGTTGAGGACGACTCCTACGAGCAGTACTTC. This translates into CSVEDDSYEQYF.

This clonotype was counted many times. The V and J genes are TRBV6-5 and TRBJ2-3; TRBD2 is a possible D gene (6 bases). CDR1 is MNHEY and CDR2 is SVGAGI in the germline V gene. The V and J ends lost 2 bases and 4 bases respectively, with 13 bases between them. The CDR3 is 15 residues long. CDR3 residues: CASSYRPGSPDTQYF. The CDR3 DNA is TGTGCCAGCAGTTACCGGCCCGGGAGCCCAGATACGCAGTATTTT.

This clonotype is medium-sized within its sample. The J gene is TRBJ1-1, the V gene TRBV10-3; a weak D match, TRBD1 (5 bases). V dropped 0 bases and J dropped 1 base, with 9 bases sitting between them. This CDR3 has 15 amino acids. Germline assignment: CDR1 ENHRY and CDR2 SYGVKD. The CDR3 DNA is TGTGCCATCAGTGAGTCCCGGGACGGGAACACTGAAGCTTTCTTT. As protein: CAISESRDGNTEAFF.

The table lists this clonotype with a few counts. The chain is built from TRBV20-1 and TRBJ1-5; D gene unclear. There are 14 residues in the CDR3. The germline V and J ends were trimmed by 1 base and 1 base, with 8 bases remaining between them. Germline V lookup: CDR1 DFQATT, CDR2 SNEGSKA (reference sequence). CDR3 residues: CSARGPGSNQPQHF. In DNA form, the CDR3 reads TGCAGTGCTAGAGGGCCCGGGAGCAATCAGCCCCAGCATTTT.

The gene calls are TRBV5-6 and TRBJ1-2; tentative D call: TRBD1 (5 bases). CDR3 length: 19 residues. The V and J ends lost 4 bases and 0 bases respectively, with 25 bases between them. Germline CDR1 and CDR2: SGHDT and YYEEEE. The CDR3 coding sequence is TGTGCCAGCAGCCCAACCGATGGTCTCGATACAGGTACTAACTATGGCTACACCTTC. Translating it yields CASSPTDGLDTGTNYGYTF.

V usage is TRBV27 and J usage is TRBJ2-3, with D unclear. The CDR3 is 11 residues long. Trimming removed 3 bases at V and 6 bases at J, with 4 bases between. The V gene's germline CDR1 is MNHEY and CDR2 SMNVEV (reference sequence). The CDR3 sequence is CASSFQDTQYF. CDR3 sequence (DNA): TGTGCCAGCAGTTTTCAGGATACGCAGTATTTT.

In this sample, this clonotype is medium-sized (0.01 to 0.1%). Here the CDR3 reads CAISESVGGSYNEQFF. CDR3 nucleotides: TGTGCCATCAGTGAGTCGGTCGGGGGTAGCTACAATGAGCAGTTCTTC. V is TRBV10-3 and J is TRBJ2-1, with D perhaps TRBD2 (6 bases). Deletions cut 0 bases from V and 3 bases from J, with 12 bases between. CDR1 and CDR2 from the germline V gene are ENHRY and SYGVKD. This CDR3 has 16 residues.

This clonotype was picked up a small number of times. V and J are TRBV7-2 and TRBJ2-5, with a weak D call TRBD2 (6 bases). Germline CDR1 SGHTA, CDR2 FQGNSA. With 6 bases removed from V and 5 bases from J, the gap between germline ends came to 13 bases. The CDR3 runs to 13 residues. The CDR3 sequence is CASSFAGPETQYF. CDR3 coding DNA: TGTGCCAGCAGTTTCGCGGGGCCGGAGACCCAGTACTTC. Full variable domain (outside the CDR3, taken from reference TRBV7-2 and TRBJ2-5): GAGVSQSPSNKVTEKGKDVELRCDPISGHTALYWYRQSLGQGLEFLIYFQGNSAPDKSGLPSDRFSAERTGGSVSTLTIQRTQQEDSAVYLCASSFAGPETQYFGPGTRLLVL.

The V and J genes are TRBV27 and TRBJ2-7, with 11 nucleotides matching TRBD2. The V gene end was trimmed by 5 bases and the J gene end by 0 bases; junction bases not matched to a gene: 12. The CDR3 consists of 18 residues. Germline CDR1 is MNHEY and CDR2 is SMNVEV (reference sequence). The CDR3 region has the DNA TGTGCCAGCAGTCGGGCTAGCGGGAGGCCCAGTTTCTCCTACGAGCAGTACTTC. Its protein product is CASSRASGRPSFSYEQYF.

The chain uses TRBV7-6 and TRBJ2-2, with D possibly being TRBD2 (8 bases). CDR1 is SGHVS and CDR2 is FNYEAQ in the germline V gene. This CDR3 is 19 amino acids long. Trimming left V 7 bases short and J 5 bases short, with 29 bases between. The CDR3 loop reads CASTVTGQKTSEGTGELFF. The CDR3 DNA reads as TGTGCCAGCACGGTGACGGGACAGAAGACTAGCGAGGGAACCGGGGAGCTGTTTTTT.

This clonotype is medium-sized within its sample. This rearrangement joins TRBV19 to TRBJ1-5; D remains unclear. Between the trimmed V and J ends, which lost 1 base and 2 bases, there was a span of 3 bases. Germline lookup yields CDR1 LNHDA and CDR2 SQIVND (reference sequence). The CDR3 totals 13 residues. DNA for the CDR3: TGTGCCAGTAGTATAGCAGGCAATCAGCCCCAGCATTTT. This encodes CASSIAGNQPQHF. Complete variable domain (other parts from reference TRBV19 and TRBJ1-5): DGGITQSPKYLFRKEGQNVTLSCEQNLNHDAMYWYRQDPGQGLRLIYYSQIVNDFQKGDIAEGYSVSREKKESFPLTVTSAQKNPTAFYLCASSIAGNQPQHFGDGTRLSIL.

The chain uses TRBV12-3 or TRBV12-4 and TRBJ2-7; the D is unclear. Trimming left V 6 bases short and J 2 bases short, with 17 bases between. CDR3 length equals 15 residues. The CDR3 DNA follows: TGTGCCAGCAGGCTCACGTCACAGTCGACCTACGAGCAGTACTTC. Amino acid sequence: CASRLTSQSTYEQYF.

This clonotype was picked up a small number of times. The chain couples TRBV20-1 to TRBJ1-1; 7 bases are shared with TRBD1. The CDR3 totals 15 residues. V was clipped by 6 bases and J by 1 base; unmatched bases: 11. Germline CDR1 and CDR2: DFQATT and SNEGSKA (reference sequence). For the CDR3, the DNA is TGCAGTGCCCTCGAATCGGACAGGAAGAACACTGAAGCTTTCTTT. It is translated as CSALESDRKNTEAFF.

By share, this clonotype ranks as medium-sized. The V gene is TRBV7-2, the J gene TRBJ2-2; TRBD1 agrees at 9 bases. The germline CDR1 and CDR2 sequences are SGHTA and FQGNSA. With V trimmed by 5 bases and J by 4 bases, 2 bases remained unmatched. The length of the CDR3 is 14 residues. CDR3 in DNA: TGTGCCAGCAGCACGGGACAGGGCACCGGGGAGCTGTTTTTT. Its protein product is CASSTGQGTGELFF.

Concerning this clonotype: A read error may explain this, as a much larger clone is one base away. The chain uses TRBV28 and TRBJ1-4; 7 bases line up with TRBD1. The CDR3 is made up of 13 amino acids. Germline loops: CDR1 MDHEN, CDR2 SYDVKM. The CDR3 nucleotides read TGTGTCAGCCTGGACAGGTCCAGTGAAAAACTGTTTTTT. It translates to CVSLDRSSEKLFF.

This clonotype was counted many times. The CDR3, as DNA: TGTGCCAGCTCACCACCGGCGGGACAGGGTAAAAGGGAGACCCAGTACTTC. It yields the protein CASSPPAGQGKRETQYF. The chain uses TRBV18 and TRBJ2-5, with TRBD1 identical over 9 bases. With V trimmed by 0 bases and J by 5 bases, 10 bases remained unmatched. The CDR3 has 17 residues. Germline CDR1 reads KGHSH; CDR2 reads LQKENI.

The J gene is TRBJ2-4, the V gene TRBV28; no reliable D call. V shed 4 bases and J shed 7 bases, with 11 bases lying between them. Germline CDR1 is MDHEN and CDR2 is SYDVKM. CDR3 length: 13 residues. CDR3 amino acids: CASSSPGGNIQYF. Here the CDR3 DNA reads TGTGCCAGCAGTTCTCCGGGTGGGAACATTCAGTACTTC.

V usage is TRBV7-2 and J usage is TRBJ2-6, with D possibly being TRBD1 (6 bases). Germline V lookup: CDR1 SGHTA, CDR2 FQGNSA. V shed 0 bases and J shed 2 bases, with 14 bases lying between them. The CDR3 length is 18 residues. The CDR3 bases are TGTGCCAGCAGCTTAGCACAGGGAGAGGGTACTGGGGCCAACGTCCTGACTTTC. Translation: CASSLAQGEGTGANVLTF.

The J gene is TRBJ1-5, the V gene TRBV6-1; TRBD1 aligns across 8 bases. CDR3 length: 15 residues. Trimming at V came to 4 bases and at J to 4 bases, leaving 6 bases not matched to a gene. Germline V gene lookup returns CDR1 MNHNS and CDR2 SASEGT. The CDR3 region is CASSAGQALNQPQHF. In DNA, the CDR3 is TGTGCCAGCAGTGCGGGACAGGCCCTTAATCAGCCCCAGCATTTT.

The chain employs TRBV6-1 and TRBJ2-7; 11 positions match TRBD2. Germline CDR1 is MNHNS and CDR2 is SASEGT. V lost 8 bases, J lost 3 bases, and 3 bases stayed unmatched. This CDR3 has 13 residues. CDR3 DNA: TGTGCCAGCTGTACTAGCGGGGGCTACGAGCAGTACTTC. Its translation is CASCTSGGYEQYF.

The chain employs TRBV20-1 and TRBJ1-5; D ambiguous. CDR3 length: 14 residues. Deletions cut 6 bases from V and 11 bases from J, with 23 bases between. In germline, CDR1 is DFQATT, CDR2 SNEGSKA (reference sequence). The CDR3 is CSAEPTSQGETQHF. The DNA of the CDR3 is TGCAGTGCCGAGCCGACCTCCCAAGGTGAGACCCAGCATTTT.

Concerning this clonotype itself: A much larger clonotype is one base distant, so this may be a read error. CDR3 bases: TGTGCCAGCAAAACGGACATATTGAAGACCGGGGAGCTGTTTTTT. It is translated as CASKTDILKTGELFF. The V and J genes are TRBV6-1 and TRBJ2-2; possible D gene TRBD1, 5 bases. The CDR3 covers 15 residues. Germline CDR1 reads MNHNS; CDR2 reads SASEGT. V was pared by 7 bases and J by 5 bases, with 17 bases between.